This T cell receptor beta chain was identified during a study of blood T cell repertoires in COVID-19. In the study overall: Researchers got acute and convalescent COVID-19 samples from the United States, Italy and Spain. The analysed material was cDNA or gDNA that came from T cells, B-cell-depleted T cells, or PBMCs.

Germline CDR1 is MDHEN and CDR2 is SYDVKM. This CDR3 contains 12 residues. V lost 8 bases, J lost 0 bases, and 8 bases lay in between. The authors' processing: Reference gene primer amplification gave nucleated cell count estimates. This table comes from immunoSEQ multiplex PCR, and its TCRdb copy is limited to in-frame clones, with some not included. The DNA gave D and trimming, while V, J and clone size come from that table. This table holds 60,000 to 90,000 clones, approximately 86% found once. The sequence derives from a human donor in a cohort sampled during active COVID-19. Input material: peripheral blood. V gene TRBV28 combines with J gene TRBJ2-7; TRBD2 is a possible D gene (6 bases). For the CDR3, the DNA is TGTGCCAGCGGCGGGGCCTCCTACGAGCAGTACTTC. Its translation is CASGGASYEQYF.